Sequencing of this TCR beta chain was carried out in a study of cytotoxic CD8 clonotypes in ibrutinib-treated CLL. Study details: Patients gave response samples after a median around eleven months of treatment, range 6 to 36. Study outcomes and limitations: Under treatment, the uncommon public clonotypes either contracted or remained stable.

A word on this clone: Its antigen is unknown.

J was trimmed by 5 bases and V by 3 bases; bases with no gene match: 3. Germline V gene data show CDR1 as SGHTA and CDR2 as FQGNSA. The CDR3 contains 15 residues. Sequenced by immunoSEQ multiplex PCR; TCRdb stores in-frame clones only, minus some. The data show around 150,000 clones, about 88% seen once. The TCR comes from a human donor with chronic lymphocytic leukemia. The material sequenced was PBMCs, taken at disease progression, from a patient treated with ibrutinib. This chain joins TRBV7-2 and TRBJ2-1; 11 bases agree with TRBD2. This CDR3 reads CASSLASGRNNEQFF. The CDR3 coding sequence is TGTGCCAGCAGCTTGGCTAGCGGGAGGAACAATGAGCAGTTCTTC. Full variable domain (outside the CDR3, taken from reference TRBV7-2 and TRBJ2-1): GAGVSQSPSNKVTEKGKDVELRCDPISGHTALYWYRQSLGQGLEFLIYFQGNSAPDKSGLPSDRFSAERTGGSVSTLTIQRTQQEDSAVYLCASSLASGRNNEQFFGPGTRLTVL.